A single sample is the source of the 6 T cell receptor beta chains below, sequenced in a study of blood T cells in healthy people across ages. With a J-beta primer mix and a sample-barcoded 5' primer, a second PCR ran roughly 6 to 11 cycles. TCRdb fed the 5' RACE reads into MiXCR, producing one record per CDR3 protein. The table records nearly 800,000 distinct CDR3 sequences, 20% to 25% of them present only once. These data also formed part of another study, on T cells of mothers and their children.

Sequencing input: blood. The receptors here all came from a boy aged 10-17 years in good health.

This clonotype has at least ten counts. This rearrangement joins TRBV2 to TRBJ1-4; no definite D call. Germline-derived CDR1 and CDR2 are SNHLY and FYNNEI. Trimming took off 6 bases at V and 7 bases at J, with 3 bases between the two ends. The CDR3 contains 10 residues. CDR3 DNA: TGTGCCAGCAGGCTTGAAAAACTGTTTTTT. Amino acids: CASRLEKLFF.

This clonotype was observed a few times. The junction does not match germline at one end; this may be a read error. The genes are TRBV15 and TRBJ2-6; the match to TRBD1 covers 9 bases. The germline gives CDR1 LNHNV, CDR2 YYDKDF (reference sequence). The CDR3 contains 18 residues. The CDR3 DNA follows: TGTGCCACCAGCAGAGGAGGACAGGGGACGACCGGGGCCGACGTCCTGACTTTC. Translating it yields CATSRGGQGTTGADVLTF.

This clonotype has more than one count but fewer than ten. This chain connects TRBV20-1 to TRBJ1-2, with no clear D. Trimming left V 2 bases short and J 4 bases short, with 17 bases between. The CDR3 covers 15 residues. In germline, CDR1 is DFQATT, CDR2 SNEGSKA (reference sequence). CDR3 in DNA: TGCAGTGCTAGATTAGTGGGCAGTGGCCCCTATGGCTACACCTTC. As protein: CSARLVGSGPYGYTF.

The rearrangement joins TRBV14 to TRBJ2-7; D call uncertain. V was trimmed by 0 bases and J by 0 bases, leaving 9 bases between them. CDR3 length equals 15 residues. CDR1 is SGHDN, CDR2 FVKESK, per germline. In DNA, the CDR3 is TGTGCCAGCAGCCAAGAGGCGAGCCCCTCCTACGAGCAGTACTTC. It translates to CASSQEASPSYEQYF.

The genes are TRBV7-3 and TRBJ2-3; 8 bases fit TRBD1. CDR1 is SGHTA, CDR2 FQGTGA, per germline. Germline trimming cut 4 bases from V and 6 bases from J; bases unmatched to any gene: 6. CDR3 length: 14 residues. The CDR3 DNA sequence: TGTGCCAGCAGCTCCGACAGGGGCTCGGATACGCAGTATTTT. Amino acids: CASSSDRGSDTQYF.

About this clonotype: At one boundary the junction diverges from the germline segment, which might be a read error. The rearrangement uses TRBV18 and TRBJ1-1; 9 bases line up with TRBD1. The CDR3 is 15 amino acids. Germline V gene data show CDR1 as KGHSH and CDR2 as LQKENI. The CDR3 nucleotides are TGTGCCGGCTCACCTCAAAATCCGGGACAGGGAGAAGCTTTCTTT. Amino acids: CAGSPQNPGQGEAFF.